This TCR beta chain appears in the sequencing data of a study of graft-versus-host responses after intestinal transplantation. Study-wide points: Ileal or blood samples showed some GvH clones first, and such clones were also found in recipient marrow.

The CDR3 extends over 15 amino acids. Germline CDR1 is LGHNA and CDR2 is YSLEER. The V gene end was trimmed by 6 bases and the J gene end by 4 bases; junction bases not matched to a gene: 7. Generated by immunoSEQ multiplex PCR, the TCRdb table keeps only in-frame clones and is missing some. The data show 40,000 to 45,000 clones, with approximately 95% seen just once and 0.5% to 0.6% held by the top ten. This clone has a single count. Its specificity is not known. The sample consisted of unstimulated CD8+ T cells sorted from spleen or lymph node cells, taken before transplant. This clonotype was obtained from a human donor who was the organ donor for an intestinal transplant. V gene TRBV4-3 combines with J gene TRBJ2-1, with 9 bases aligning to TRBD1. CDR3 bases: TGCGCCAGCAGACCCGGTGGGACAGGGTACAATGAGCAGTTCTTC. Encoded protein: CASRPGGTGYNEQFF.